This T cell receptor beta chain was recorded in a study of T cell responses to AZD1222 COVID-19 vaccine. Study-wide findings and caveats: Clonal diversity was possibly underestimated, and white British individuals and females predominated among donors. Nearly half of spike-specific TCRs reportedly target unmutated variant regions. Baseline antibody screening turned up just a handful of seropositive AZD1222 recipients. Repertoire sampling was restricted to post-peak T cell response timepoints.

Germline lookup yields CDR1 MNHEY and CDR2 SVGEGT. There are 15 residues in the CDR3. Trimming at V came to 5 bases and at J to 7 bases, leaving 9 bases not matched to a gene. The protocol was immunoSEQ multiplex PCR, while the TCRdb copy is restricted to in-frame clones and leaves out a portion. The data contain about 66,000 clones, roughly 91% of them singletons. Note on this clone: Its antigen is still unknown.

The TCR sequence derives from an adult who received the MenACWY meningococcal vaccine as a control. Specimen: peripheral blood, collected 28 days after the second dose of the MenACWY control vaccine. The gene calls are TRBV6-2 or TRBV6-3 and TRBJ2-2, with TRBD1 matching over 8 bases. The DNA for the CDR3 is TGTGCCAGCAGTGCGAATCAGGGGGCGGACGGGGAGCTGTTTTTT. Translation: CASSANQGADGELFF.